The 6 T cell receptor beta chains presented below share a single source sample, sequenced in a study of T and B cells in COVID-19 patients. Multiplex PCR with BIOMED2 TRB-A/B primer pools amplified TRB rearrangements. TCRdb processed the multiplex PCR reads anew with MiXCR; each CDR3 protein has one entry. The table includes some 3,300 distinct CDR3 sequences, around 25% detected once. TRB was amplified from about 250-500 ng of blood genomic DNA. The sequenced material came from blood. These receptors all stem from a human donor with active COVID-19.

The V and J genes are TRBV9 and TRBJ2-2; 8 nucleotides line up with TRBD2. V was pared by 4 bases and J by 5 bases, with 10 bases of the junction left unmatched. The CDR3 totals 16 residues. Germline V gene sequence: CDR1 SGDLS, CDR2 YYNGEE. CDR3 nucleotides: TGTGCCAGCAGCCCGGGACTAGAACGTTGGACCGGGGAGCTGTTTTTT. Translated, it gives CASSPGLERWTGELFF.

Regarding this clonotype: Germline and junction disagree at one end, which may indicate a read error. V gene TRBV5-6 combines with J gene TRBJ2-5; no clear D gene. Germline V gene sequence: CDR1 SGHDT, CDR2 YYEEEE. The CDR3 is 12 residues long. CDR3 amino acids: CVSSRLQETQYF. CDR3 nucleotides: TGTGTCAGCAGCCGCCTGCAAGAGACCCAGTACTTC.

In DNA form, the CDR3 reads TGTGCCAGTACCCGACTAGCGGGGGGACGCACAGATACGCAGTATTTT. Amino acid sequence: CASTRLAGGRTDTQYF. The chain has TRBV19 and TRBJ2-3; TRBD2 agrees at 13 bases. The CDR3 is made up of 16 amino acids. Germline trimming cut 7 bases from V and 1 base from J; bases unmatched to any gene: 5. Germline-derived CDR1 and CDR2 are LNHDA and SQIVND (reference sequence).

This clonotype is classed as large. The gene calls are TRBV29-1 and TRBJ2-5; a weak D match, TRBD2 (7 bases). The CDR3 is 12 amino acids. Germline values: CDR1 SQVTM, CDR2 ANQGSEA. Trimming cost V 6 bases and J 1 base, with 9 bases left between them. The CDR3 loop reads CSVRGGQETQYF. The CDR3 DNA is TGCAGCGTGAGGGGGGGCCAAGAGACCCAGTACTTC.

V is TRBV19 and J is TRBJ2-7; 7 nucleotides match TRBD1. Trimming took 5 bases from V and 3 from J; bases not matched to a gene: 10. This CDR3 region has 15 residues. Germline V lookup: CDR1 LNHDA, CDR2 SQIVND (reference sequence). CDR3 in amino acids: CASSPLATGYYEQYF. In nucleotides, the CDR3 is TGTGCCAGTAGTCCGTTGGCGACAGGGTACTACGAGCAGTACTTC. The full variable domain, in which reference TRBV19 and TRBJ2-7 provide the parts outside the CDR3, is DGGITQSPKYLFRKEGQNVTLSCEQNLNHDAMYWYRQDPGQGLRLIYYSQIVNDFQKGDIAEGYSVSREKKESFPLTVTSAQKNPTAFYLCASSPLATGYYEQYFGPGTRLTVT.

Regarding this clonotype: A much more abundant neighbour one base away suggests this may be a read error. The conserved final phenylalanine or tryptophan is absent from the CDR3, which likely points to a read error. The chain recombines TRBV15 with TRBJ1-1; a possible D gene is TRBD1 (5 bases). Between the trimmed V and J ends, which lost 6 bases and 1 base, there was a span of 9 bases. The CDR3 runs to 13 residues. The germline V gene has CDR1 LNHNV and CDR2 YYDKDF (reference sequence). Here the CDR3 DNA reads TGTGCCACCAGTTCAAGGGGGAACACTGAAGCTTTCTAT. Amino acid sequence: CATSSRGNTEAFY.